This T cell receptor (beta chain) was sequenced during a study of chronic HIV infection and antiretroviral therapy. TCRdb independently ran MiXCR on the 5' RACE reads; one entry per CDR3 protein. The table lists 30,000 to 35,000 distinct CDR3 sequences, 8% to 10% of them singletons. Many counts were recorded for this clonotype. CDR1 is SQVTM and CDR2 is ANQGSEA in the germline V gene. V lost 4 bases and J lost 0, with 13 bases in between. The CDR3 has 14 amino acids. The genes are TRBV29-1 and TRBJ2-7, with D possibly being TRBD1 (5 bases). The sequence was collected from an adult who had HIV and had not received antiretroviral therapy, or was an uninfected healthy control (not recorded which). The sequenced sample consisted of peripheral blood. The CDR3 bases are TGCAGCGTTGTACAGGATCTTCCCTCCTACGAGCAGTACTTC. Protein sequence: CSVVQDLPSYEQYF.